Reported below is one TCR beta chain. The target of this receptor is not known. The record has no base qualities; no much larger clone is one base away. The data were taken from a study of blood T cell repertoires in COVID-19 (dated by TCRdb to 2018 to 2021). Regarding the complete study: Samples covering the acute and convalescent phases of COVID-19 were provided by collaborators in the United States, Italy and Spain. The material from the prospective study consisted of cDNA or gDNA derived from T cells, B-cell-depleted T cells, or PBMCs. Deeply sampled blood TCRbeta repertoires from subjects exposed to, actively infected with, or recovered from COVID-19 were included in the dataset. The repertoires were released in a freely available public database intended as a resource for research on the immune response to SARS-CoV-2. Samples came from the ongoing ImmuneRACE study (first 160 participants) plus 1,254 subjects from 6 global collaborators. Sample metadata almost always included a de-identified subject ID, COVID-19 status, age in years and sex. Where available, HLA class I and class II types were obtained from metadata supplied by the sample provider rather than from assay-based typing.

In the prospective study, participants were 18 to 89 years old, resided in 20 to 30 geographic areas of the United States, and were enrolled through a virtual design. In the prospective study, cohorts were assigned on the basis of participant-reported clinical history obtained from a screening survey and a study questionnaire. ImmuneRACE Cohort 3 recovered participants were defined by two consecutive negative NP/OP PCR tests, healthcare professional clearance, or symptom resolution. Each participant in the prospective study had whole blood, serum and a nasopharyngeal or oropharyngeal swab collected by mobile phlebotomists. Prospective study participants could optionally give additional blood draws and questionnaires over an approximately 2-month period. Before DNA extraction, blood samples from the prospective study were shipped at room temperature or frozen. Summary of the overall study and its limitations: The amount of clinical and demographic metadata varied by source and participant and was provided uncurated.

The immunoSEQ Assay, a bias-controlled multiplex PCR, was used to amplify TCRbeta CDR3 regions from genomic DNA. From the authors' description of their analysis: Within the assay, amplification of reference gene primers was used to estimate how many nucleated cells each sample contained. Sequence reads were collapsed and filtered to measure the absolute abundance of every unique TCRbeta CDR3 rearrangement. For each sample, productive Simpson clonality was calculated as the square root of Simpson's diversity index across productive rearrangements. Sourced from immuneACCESS, this table was stored by TCRdb with only in-frame sequences that have V and J called. A share of the clones is absent; for the studies checked, an unresolved V gene accounts for under half, and the remainder has no known explanation. The DNA gave D and trimming, while V, J and clone size come from that table. Across this sample there are about 290,000 clones, with around nine tenths seen only once. 1.5% to 2% of the sample belongs to the ten largest clones.

The sequenced material came from PBMCs or T cells enriched from blood (not recorded which). This receptor was identified in a woman between 35 and 50 years old who had recovered from COVID-19.

The CDR3 corresponds to CASSLGGGQGLSPLHF. Here is the DNA: TGTGCCAGCAGCCTGGGGGGCGGACAGGGGCTTTCACCCCTCCACTTT. The V and J genes are TRBV7-2 and TRBJ1-6; 9 of the junction bases match TRBD1. The germline V gene gives CDR1 as SGHTA and CDR2 as FQGNSA. V ends up 5 bases short and J 9 bases short, with an unmatched junction base count of 11. The CDR3 measures 16 amino acids from cysteine to phenylalanine. CDR3 DNA only is kept here, 48 bases in frame from base 1. Extended through the reference TRBV7-2 and TRBJ1-6 proteins, this CDR3 yields the full variable domain: GAGVSQSPSNKVTEKGKDVELRCDPISGHTALYWYRQSLGQGLEFLIYFQGNSAPDKSGLPSDRFSAERTGGSVSTLTIQRTQQEDSAVYLCASSLGGGQGLSPLHFGNGTRLTVT.